The sequence of this T cell receptor (beta chain) was determined in a study of glioma-infiltrating T cells. Study-wide context: WHO grade II oligodendrogliomas or astrocytomas, plus non-recurrent WHO grade IV glioblastomas, were sampled. Study-wide findings and caveats: Tissue-blood divergence was below expectation in non-neoplastic patients, above in gliomas.

Germline loops: CDR1 KGHSH, CDR2 LQKENI. The CDR3 is 13 amino acids. The V and J ends lost 0 bases and 5 bases respectively, with 8 bases between them. Amplification of TCR alpha and beta CDR3 regions from RNA used iRepertoire nested multiplex PCR. Via MiXCR, TCRdb re-called the multiplex PCR reads, giving one row per CDR3 protein. The data hold around 350,000 distinct CDR3 sequences, with 35% to 45% observed a single time. Of note for this clonotype: Its cognate antigen is unknown.

The sequencing sample was made of glioma tissue, nonneoplastic brain tissue, or PBMCs (not recorded which). The chain recombines TRBV18 with TRBJ2-7, with D uncertain. The clonotype was recovered from a human donor with low-grade glioma or glioblastoma, undergoing nonglioma brain surgery, or in good health (not recorded which). The CDR3 sequence: CASSPPSFNEQYF. CDR3 sequence (DNA): TGTGCCAGCTCACCACCGTCTTTTAACGAGCAGTACTTC.